The next 32 T cell receptor beta chains were all read from a single sample in a study of blood T cell repertoires in COVID-19. Method: immunoSEQ multiplex PCR; TCRdb's copy keeps in-frame clones and lacks some. The sample shows around 190,000 clones, 76% of them seen only once. Specimen: PBMCs or T cells enriched from blood (not recorded which). These receptor sequences come from a woman aged 45-65 years with acute COVID-19.

This chain links TRBV6-1 with TRBJ1-2; D call uncertain. This CDR3 has 14 residues. V shed 2 bases and J shed 4 bases, with 11 bases lying between them. Germline V gene data show CDR1 as MNHNS and CDR2 as SASEGT. The CDR3 DNA follows: TGTGCCAGCAGTGAATCAGTCAGATCCTATGGCTACACCTTC. This gives the protein CASSESVRSYGYTF.

This rearrangement joins TRBV18 to TRBJ2-3, with D unclear. The V gene lost 2 bases and the J gene lost 1 base, with 16 bases spanning the gap. Germline V lookup: CDR1 KGHSH, CDR2 LQKENI. The CDR3 consists of 17 residues. The CDR3 is CASSPTVPGDGTDTQYF. CDR3 bases: TGTGCCAGCTCACCAACAGTTCCAGGTGACGGCACAGATACGCAGTATTTT.

This chain links TRBV7-2 with TRBJ2-4, with 9 bases that match TRBD2. The CDR3 sequence is 15 residues long. Germline CDR1 SGHTA, CDR2 FQGNSA. Trimming cost V 5 bases and J 9 bases; bases outside gene matches: 11. The DNA for the CDR3 is TGTGCCAGCAGCCCCAGGGCCGGGCGGGGGGGCATTCAGTACTTC. Translation: CASSPRAGRGGIQYF.

The chain combines TRBV5-1 with TRBJ2-3, with 7 bases matching TRBD2. Germline values: CDR1 SGHRS, CDR2 YFSETQ. J gave up 3 bases and V 4 bases, and 5 bases lay outside the gene matches. CDR3 length: 14 amino acids. The chain's CDR3 is CASSVTSSTDTQYF. CDR3 coding DNA: TGCGCCAGCAGCGTGACTAGCTCGACAGATACGCAGTATTTT.

This chain links TRBV30 with TRBJ1-5; 10 bases match TRBD1. Germline V CDR1 and CDR2: GTSNPN, SVGIG (reference sequence). The CDR3 has 15 residues. With V trimmed by 3 bases and J by 11 bases, 13 bases remained unmatched. CDR3 sequence reads: CAWRGTGTGEMAQHF. The CDR3 nucleotides are TGTGCCTGGAGGGGGACCGGGACAGGGGAGATGGCCCAGCATTTT.

The chain uses TRBV5-1 and TRBJ1-2; maybe TRBD1 (5 bases). Germline V lookup: CDR1 SGHRS, CDR2 YFSETQ. The ends were cut back, 3 bases at V and 4 bases at J, with 19 bases in the middle. This CDR3 has 16 residues. The CDR3 here is CASSSLPVGTTYGYTF. The CDR3 nucleotides read TGCGCCAGCAGCTCCCTTCCCGTAGGGACTACCTATGGCTACACCTTC. Full variable domain (outside the CDR3, taken from reference TRBV5-1 and TRBJ1-2): KAGVTQTPRYLIKTRGQQVTLSCSPISGHRSVSWYQQTPGQGLQFLFEYFSETQRNKGNFPGRFSGRQFSNSRSEMNVSTLELGDSALYLCASSSLPVGTTYGYTFGSGTRLTVV.

The rearrangement links TRBV7-6 to TRBJ1-4; D gene ambiguous. The ends were cut back, 0 bases at V and 7 bases at J, with 6 bases in the middle. CDR3 size: 13 residues. Germline CDR1 reads SGHVS; CDR2 reads FNYEAQ. The CDR3 spells CASSLAASEKLFF. CDR3 nucleotides: TGTGCCAGCAGCTTAGCGGCCTCTGAAAAACTGTTTTTT.

The gene calls are TRBV5-6 and TRBJ1-4; no reliable D call. CDR1 and CDR2 (germline): SGHDT, YYEEEE. Deletions cut 3 bases from V and 8 bases from J, with 11 bases between. The CDR3 runs 13 residues. The CDR3, as DNA: TGTGCCAGCAGCTGGGAACCGGGGGAAAAACTGTTTTTT. This translates into CASSWEPGEKLFF.

V is TRBV10-3 and J is TRBJ2-3; 9 bases match TRBD2. Per the germline V gene, CDR1 is ENHRY and CDR2 is SYGVKD. The V and J ends lost 7 bases and 3 bases, in that order; junction bases with no gene match: 5. This CDR3 is 14 amino acids long. The CDR3 nucleotides read TGTGCCATCACGCGGCTAGCGGGAACAGATACGCAGTATTTT. Translated, it gives CAITRLAGTDTQYF.

This chain links TRBV7-9 with TRBJ1-2, with D maybe TRBD1 (5 bases). The V gene lost 2 bases and the J gene lost 0 bases, with 7 bases spanning the gap. Germline V gene data show CDR1 as SEHNR and CDR2 as FQNEAQ (reference sequence). The CDR3 is 14 residues long. As DNA, the CDR3 is TGTGCCAGCAGCTTATCCAGGGCTAACTATGGCTACACCTTC. It translates to CASSLSRANYGYTF.

Many counts were recorded for this clone. This chain joins TRBV4-3 and TRBJ2-3, with D uncertain. This CDR3 region has 15 residues. The V end lost 4 bases, the J end lost 4 bases, and 15 bases lay between the germline ends. CDR1 is LGHNA, CDR2 YSLEER, per germline. For the CDR3, the DNA is TGCGCCAGCAGCCCGTCCGGTATGGGCGCAGATACGCAGTATTTT. Amino acids: CASSPSGMGADTQYF.

This clone was detected a few times. The chain uses TRBV4-1 and TRBJ2-2; D is undetermined. Trimming removed 3 bases at V and 1 base at J, with 9 bases between. CDR3 length equals 15 residues. CDR1 is MGHRA and CDR2 is YSYEKL in the germline V gene. The CDR3 DNA follows: TGCGCCAGCAGCCACAAAGATAGGAACACCGGGGAGCTGTTTTTT. This translates into CASSHKDRNTGELFF.

V and J are TRBV5-1 and TRBJ1-1; D uncertain. Germline-derived CDR1 and CDR2 are SGHRS and YFSETQ. The ends were cut back, 4 bases at V and 5 bases at J, with 6 bases in the middle. This CDR3 is built from 11 residues. The CDR3: CASSPGTEAFF. In nucleotides, the CDR3 is TGCGCCAGCAGCCCGGGAACTGAAGCTTTCTTT.

Concerning this clone itself: The same CDR3 arises from other DNA sequences in this sample as well. This rearrangement joins TRBV18 to TRBJ1-1; tentatively, D is TRBD1 (6 bases). This CDR3 region has 14 residues. Germline CDR1 KGHSH, CDR2 LQKENI. Trimming shortened V by 3 bases and J by 1 base, and 9 bases separated the two germline ends. As DNA, the CDR3 is TGTGCCAGCTCACCGGACAGAAAGAACACTGAAGCTTTCTTT. This sequence encodes CASSPDRKNTEAFF.

J is TRBJ1-1 and V is TRBV7-8; TRBD1 is a possible D gene (5 bases). The CDR3 is 14 amino acids. Germline V gene sequence: CDR1 SGHVS, CDR2 FQNEAQ. Trimming took 4 bases from V and 5 from J, leaving 14 bases between them. The CDR3 region is CASSSHGAETEAFF. CDR3 sequence (DNA): TGTGCCAGCAGCTCACATGGGGCTGAGACTGAAGCTTTCTTT. Using reference TRBV7-8 and TRBJ1-1 for the parts outside the CDR3, the full variable domain is GAGVSQSPRYKVAKRGQDVALRCDPISGHVSLFWYQQALGQGPEFLTYFQNEAQLDKSGLPSDRFFAERPEGSVSTLKIQRTQQEDSAVYLCASSSHGAETEAFFGQGTRLTVV.

V is TRBV2 and J is TRBJ2-4; D is possibly TRBD2 (6 bases). CDR3 length: 13 amino acids. Germline lookup yields CDR1 SNHLY and CDR2 FYNNEI. V was pared by 3 bases and J by 16 bases, with 19 bases between. CDR3: CASSDWPPQGGYF. The CDR3 coding sequence is TGTGCCAGCAGTGACTGGCCCCCGCAGGGAGGATACTTC.

This clone was detected many times. This chain connects TRBV2 to TRBJ1-6, with 10 bases that match TRBD1. Losses at the gene ends were 6 bases for V and 10 bases for J; bases not matched to a gene: 6. The germline V gene has CDR1 SNHLY and CDR2 FYNNEI. The CDR3 is made up of 14 amino acids. The chain's CDR3 is CASSLTGGSSPLHF. In DNA form, the CDR3 reads TGTGCCAGCAGCCTGACAGGGGGCAGCTCACCCCTCCACTTT.

As regards this clone: Compared with germline, one end of the junction differs, possibly owing to a read error. V gene TRBV2 combines with J gene TRBJ1-1; the match to TRBD1 covers 9 bases. Germline V gene data show CDR1 as SNHLY and CDR2 as FYNNEI. This CDR3 is 16 amino acids long. The CDR3 DNA follows: TGTGCCAGCAGGGAAGATGTACAGGGGGCCCTTATGGGAGGTTTCTTT. It is translated as CASREDVQGALMGGFF.

Of note for this clone: Within the sample, other DNA sequences also encode this same CDR3. The chain employs TRBV28 and TRBJ1-3, with no clear D. The CDR3 length is 13 residues. Germline-derived CDR1 and CDR2 are MDHEN and SYDVKM. With 6 bases removed from V and 0 bases from J, the gap between germline ends came to 6 bases. CDR3 protein: CASSLLSGNTIYF. The CDR3 region has the DNA TGTGCCAGCAGCCTCCTCTCTGGAAACACCATATATTTT.

The chain is built from TRBV6-6 and TRBJ1-6; possibly TRBD1 for D (5 bases). Germline CDR1 is MNHNY and CDR2 is SVGAGI (reference sequence). CDR3 length: 15 residues. V was trimmed by 2 bases and J by 6 bases, leaving 11 bases between them. Here the CDR3 reads CASSYVDSRNSPLHF. The DNA for the CDR3 is TGTGCCAGCAGTTACGTCGACAGCCGTAATTCACCCCTCCACTTT.

The chain employs TRBV11-1 and TRBJ1-1, with TRBD1 identical over 7 bases. Per germline, CDR1 SGHAT and CDR2 FQDESV (reference sequence). V trimming: 0 bases; J trimming: 6 bases; junction bases outside the gene matches: 7. The CDR3 extends over 15 amino acids. Here the CDR3 reads CASSLAIQGSPEAFF. CDR3 nucleotide sequence: TGTGCCAGCAGCTTAGCAATACAGGGGTCCCCTGAAGCTTTCTTT.

This chain joins TRBV7-9 and TRBJ2-1, with 10 bases fitting TRBD2. Germline lookup yields CDR1 SEHNR and CDR2 FQNEAQ (reference sequence). CDR3 size: 14 residues. Trimming cost V 3 bases and J 8 bases; bases outside gene matches: 4. The CDR3 region is CASSLLAGVHEQFF. The CDR3 DNA sequence: TGTGCCAGCAGCTTGCTAGCGGGGGTGCATGAGCAGTTCTTC. Full variable domain (outside the CDR3, taken from reference TRBV7-9 and TRBJ2-1): DTGVSQNPRHKITKRGQNVTFRCDPISEHNRLYWYRQTLGQGPEFLTYFQNEAQLEKSRLLSDRFSAERPKGSFSTLEIQRTEQGDSAMYLCASSLLAGVHEQFFGPGTRLTVL.

The chain joins TRBV28 to TRBJ1-4; 10 nucleotides align to TRBD1. V lost 2 bases to trimming and J lost 6 bases; unmatched junction nucleotides: 9. Per the germline V gene, CDR1 is MDHEN and CDR2 is SYDVKM. This CDR3 is 17 amino acids long. The CDR3 sequence is CASSLRGRDRGDEKLFF. DNA of the CDR3: TGTGCCAGCAGTTTAAGGGGCCGGGACAGGGGCGATGAAAAACTGTTTTTT. The entire variable domain, with the rest obtained from reference TRBV28 and TRBJ1-4, is as follows: DVKVTQSSRYLVKRTGEKVFLECVQDMDHENMFWYRQDPGLGLRLIYFSYDVKMKEKGDIPEGYSVSREKKERFSLILESASTNQTSMYLCASSLRGRDRGDEKLFFGSGTQLSVL.

The sample holds a few counts of this clone. The V call is TRBV11-2, the J call TRBJ1-2, with D unclear. This CDR3 contains 15 residues. Per the germline V gene, CDR1 is SGHAT and CDR2 is FQNNGV. V was shortened by 0 bases and J by 4 bases, with 12 bases between the two germline ends. CDR3 sequence (DNA): TGTGCCAGCAGCTTAGATCGGGTTCGGGGCTATGGCTACACCTTC. This translates into CASSLDRVRGYGYTF.

V and J are TRBV5-6 and TRBJ2-3, with TRBD2 as a possible D gene (7 bases). The germline V gene encodes CDR1 SGHDT and CDR2 YYEEEE. CDR3 length equals 15 residues. V lost 4 bases and J 6 bases, leaving 18 bases between the germline ends. CDR3 sequence reads: CASSPGGGAWDTQYF. CDR3 bases: TGTGCCAGCAGCCCGGGCGGGGGCGCCTGGGATACGCAGTATTTT.

V is TRBV7-2 and J is TRBJ1-5, with TRBD1 matching 10 bases. V was clipped by 5 bases and J by 2 bases; unmatched bases: 6. The V gene's germline CDR1 is SGHTA and CDR2 FQGNSA. This CDR3 contains 16 residues. The CDR3 DNA reads as TGTGCCAGCAGCAAGAGACAGGGGGCGGGCAATCAGCCCCAGCATTTT. Protein: CASSKRQGAGNQPQHF.

The V gene is TRBV2, the J gene TRBJ1-5; D is perhaps TRBD1 (5 bases). CDR1 SNHLY and CDR2 FYNNEI come from the germline V gene. The CDR3 extends over 15 amino acids. Trimming took 8 bases from V and 5 from J, leaving 19 bases between them. CDR3: CASAGRGAEDQPQHF. The CDR3 DNA reads TGTGCCAGCGCCGGGAGAGGGGCGGAGGATCAGCCCCAGCATTTT.

The chain combines TRBV5-8 with TRBJ2-1; the D gene is possibly TRBD2 (6 bases). The germline V and J ends were trimmed by 2 bases and 7 bases, with 16 bases remaining between them. The length of the CDR3 is 15 residues. The germline gives CDR1 SGHTS, CDR2 YDEGEE. The CDR3 sequence: CASSFAGLGSNEQFF. As DNA, the CDR3 is TGTGCCAGCAGCTTTGCGGGGTTGGGATCGAATGAGCAGTTCTTC. Based on the CDR3 plus reference TRBV5-8 and TRBJ2-1, the full variable domain is EAGVTQSPTHLIKTRGQQATLRCSPISGHTSVYWYQQALGLGLQFLLWYDEGEERNRGNFPPRFSGRQFPNYSSELNVNALELEDSALYLCASSFAGLGSNEQFFGPGTRLTVL.

This chain's CDR3 is CASSLIWASTDTQYF. The CDR3, as DNA: TGTGCCAGCAGCTTAATTTGGGCTAGCACAGATACGCAGTATTTT. The chain recombines TRBV7-3 with TRBJ2-3; D is unclear. The CDR3 spans 15 residues. Germline-derived CDR1 and CDR2 are SGHTA and FQGTGA. V was shortened by 1 base and J by 0 bases, with 8 bases between the two germline ends.

This rearrangement joins TRBV2 to TRBJ2-4; TRBD2 matches at 10 bases. Trimming at V came to 5 bases and at J to 8 bases, leaving 9 bases not matched to a gene. Germline V lookup: CDR1 SNHLY, CDR2 FYNNEI. This CDR3 contains 15 residues. The CDR3 DNA reads as TGTGCCAGCAGTCGGAGCGGGGGGGCCTGGGACATTCAGTACTTC. Translated: CASSRSGGAWDIQYF.

This clone showed up just once. The CDR3 loop reads CASPWNTEAFF. The CDR3 DNA follows: TGTGCCAGCCCCTGGAACACTGAAGCTTTCTTT. V gene TRBV7-9 combines with J gene TRBJ1-1; D is unclear. V dropped 8 bases and J dropped 1 base, with 5 bases sitting between them. CDR1 is SEHNR and CDR2 is FQNEAQ in the germline V gene (reference sequence). The CDR3 is made up of 11 amino acids. The variable domain in full, completed from reference TRBV7-9 and TRBJ1-1, reads DTGVSQNPRHKITKRGQNVTFRCDPISEHNRLYWYRQTLGQGPEFLTYFQNEAQLEKSRLLSDRFSAERPKGSFSTLEIQRTEQGDSAMYLCASPWNTEAFFGQGTRLTVV.

CDR3 coding DNA: TGTGCCAGCATAGAGGACAGTACGGATGAAAAACTGTTTTTT. Its translation is CASIEDSTDEKLFF. V is TRBV25-1 and J is TRBJ1-4, with D tentatively TRBD1 (6 bases). Between the trimmed V and J ends, which lost 7 bases and 6 bases, there was a span of 15 bases. CDR1 is MGHDK and CDR2 is SYGVNS in the germline V gene. The length of the CDR3 is 14 residues. The full variable domain, completed using reference TRBV25-1 and TRBJ1-4, is EADIYQTPRYLVIGTGKKITLECSQTMGHDKMYWYQQDPGMELHLIHYSYGVNSTEKGDLSSESTVSRIRTEHFPLTLESARPSHTSQYLCASIEDSTDEKLFFGSGTQLSVL.